These 26 T cell receptor beta chains originate from one sample sequenced in a study of T cell clonotyping in hematopoietic cell transplantation. The protocol was immunoSEQ multiplex PCR, while the TCRdb copy is restricted to in-frame clones and leaves out a portion. This sample has 4,600 or so clones; approximately 80% occur once, and the top ten carry more than 25%. Source: peripheral blood mononuclear cells, taken 100 days after allogeneic stem cell transplant. These receptors were collected from a female patient aged 45-60 years who had an allogeneic stem cell transplant from an unrelated donor, so the T cells may come from the graft donor. Some clones in this sample may be carry-over from other donors' samples.

This clone was detected only once. CDR3: CASSLSTGLGRSPLHF. CDR3 DNA sequence: TGCGCCAGCAGCTTGAGTACAGGTCTGGGTCGGTCACCCCTCCACTTT. The J gene is TRBJ1-6, the V gene TRBV5-1; D is perhaps TRBD1 (5 bases). The CDR3 is made up of 16 amino acids. Deletions cut 1 base from V and 10 bases from J, with 18 bases between. Germline CDR1 reads SGHRS; CDR2 reads YFSETQ.

V and J are TRBV28 and TRBJ1-2, with D perhaps matching TRBD1 (6 bases). The CDR3 is 14 residues long. Germline V gene data show CDR1 as MDHEN and CDR2 as SYDVKM. V lost 1 base, J lost 4 bases, and 10 bases lay in between. The DNA of the CDR3 is TGTGCCAGCAGTTTATTACAGGGCAGCTATGGCTACACCTTC. Protein product: CASSLLQGSYGYTF.

This chain links TRBV11-2 with TRBJ1-5; 7 nucleotides line up with TRBD1. The CDR3 consists of 16 residues. CDR1 and CDR2 from the germline V gene are SGHAT and FQNNGV. J was trimmed by 3 bases and V by 1 base; bases with no gene match: 6. This CDR3 reads CASSLAGQSLNQPQHF. The DNA of the CDR3 is TGTGCCAGCAGCTTAGCGGGACAGTCACTCAATCAGCCCCAGCATTTT.

This rearrangement joins TRBV6-6 to TRBJ2-2, with D possibly being TRBD1 (6 bases). This CDR3 has 15 amino acids. Trimming pared 0 bases from V and 4 bases from J, leaving 9 bases between. The germline V gene encodes CDR1 MNHNY and CDR2 SVGAGI (reference sequence). DNA of the CDR3: TGTGCCAGCAGTTACTCGGACAGAAGCACCGGGGAGCTGTTTTTT. Protein: CASSYSDRSTGELFF.

J is TRBJ1-6 and V is TRBV7-9; perhaps TRBD1 as D (6 bases). The germline gives CDR1 SEHNR, CDR2 FQNEAQ (reference sequence). V was trimmed by 5 bases and J by 9 bases, leaving 20 bases between them. This CDR3 is 16 amino acids long. Written as DNA, the CDR3 is TGTGCCAGCAGCCGATCTCAACAGGGCCGCCCTTCACCCCTCCACTTT. It encodes CASSRSQQGRPSPLHF.

The rearrangement joins TRBV6-1 to TRBJ1-5, with D tentatively TRBD1 (6 bases). Germline V gene sequence: CDR1 MNHNS, CDR2 SASEGT. Trimming shortened V by 3 bases and J by 4 bases, and 7 bases separated the two germline ends. The CDR3 is made up of 13 amino acids. Written as DNA, the CDR3 is TGTGCCAGCAGTGATAGGGGGAATCAGCCCCAGCATTTT. Translation gives CASSDRGNQPQHF.

There are a few counts of this clone. The chain combines TRBV6-1 with TRBJ2-7; D call uncertain. The germline V gene encodes CDR1 MNHNS and CDR2 SASEGT. The CDR3 covers 13 residues. V lost 4 bases and J 6 bases, leaving 13 bases between the germline ends. The CDR3 DNA reads TGTGCCAGCAGTGCTAAGGGAACGGGCGAGCAGTACTTC. Amino acid sequence: CASSAKGTGEQYF.

V gene TRBV28 combines with J gene TRBJ1-1; no reliable D call. This CDR3 spans 15 amino acids. V was trimmed by 3 bases and J by 0 bases, leaving 11 bases between them. The germline V gene has CDR1 MDHEN and CDR2 SYDVKM. The CDR3 region is CASSLDGAMNTEAFF. CDR3 nucleotide sequence: TGTGCCAGCAGTTTGGACGGCGCTATGAACACTGAAGCTTTCTTT.

This sequence joins TRBV9 and TRBJ2-3, with 10 bases matching TRBD2. Germline V gene sequence: CDR1 SGDLS, CDR2 YYNGEE. V dropped 0 bases and J dropped 6; count of bases not matched to a gene: 7. The CDR3 is 16 residues long. The DNA for the CDR3 is TGTGCCAGCAGCGTAGCTAGCGGGGGAATTGGGGATACGCAGTATTTT. Its protein product is CASSVASGGIGDTQYF.

This chain uses TRBV27 with TRBJ2-1; D unclear. From germline, CDR1 is MNHEY and CDR2 SMNVEV (reference sequence). The CDR3 covers 13 residues. V was cut by 5 bases and J by 12 bases, with 17 bases left in between. The CDR3 sequence: CASSIGPQVGQFF. DNA of the CDR3: TGTGCCAGCAGTATCGGGCCTCAGGTAGGGCAGTTCTTC.

The J gene is TRBJ1-6, the V gene TRBV2; possibly TRBD1 for D (5 bases). Deletions cut 1 base from V and 6 bases from J, with 10 bases between. Germline assignment: CDR1 SNHLY and CDR2 FYNNEI. The CDR3 covers 15 residues. Written as DNA, the CDR3 is TGTGCCAGCAGTGAAGACAGCGGGGGTAATTCACCCCTCCACTTT. Translation gives CASSEDSGGNSPLHF. Full variable domain (rest looked up from reference TRBV2 and TRBJ1-6): EPEVTQTPSHQVTQMGQEVILRCVPISNHLYFYWYRQILGQKVEFLVSFYNNEISEKSEIFDDQFSVERPDGSNFTLKIRSTKLEDSAMYFCASSEDSGGNSPLHFGNGTRLTVT.

The chain employs TRBV29-1 and TRBJ2-2; weak D call: TRBD1 (6 bases). V was clipped by 8 bases and J by 0 bases, with 13 bases between them. The CDR3 has 14 amino acids. Germline V gene lookup returns CDR1 SQVTM and CDR2 ANQGSEA. CDR3 nucleotides: TGCAGCCCTCGGACAGCCCCGAACACCGGGGAGCTGTTTTTT. Translated, it gives CSPRTAPNTGELFF.

This rearrangement joins TRBV29-1 to TRBJ2-2; 7 bases map to TRBD1. This CDR3 region has 14 residues. CDR1 and CDR2 from the germline V gene are SQVTM and ANQGSEA. Trimming removed 7 bases from V and 0 bases from J; junction bases left unmatched: 5. The CDR3 sequence is CSGRQGANTGELFF. In nucleotides, the CDR3 is TGCAGCGGTCGACAGGGAGCGAACACCGGGGAGCTGTTTTTT.

In its sample, this clone was seen a few times. The chain has TRBV7-6 and TRBJ2-3; a weak D match, TRBD2 (5 bases). The CDR3 is 15 residues long. Per the germline V gene, CDR1 is SGHVS and CDR2 is FNYEAQ. With 4 bases removed from V and 1 base from J, the gap between germline ends came to 12 bases. CDR3 sequence: CASSSKAGRTDTQYF. The DNA of the CDR3 is TGTGCCAGCAGCTCCAAGGCGGGCCGCACAGATACGCAGTATTTT.

The chain combines TRBV11-2 with TRBJ2-5, with TRBD2 matching over 8 bases. This CDR3 region has 14 residues. V was clipped by 3 bases and J by 3 bases; unmatched bases: 3. CDR1 and CDR2 (germline): SGHAT, FQNNGV. This CDR3 is CASSFRGGEETQYF. CDR3 nucleotide sequence: TGTGCCAGCAGCTTTCGGGGGGGGGAAGAGACCCAGTACTTC.

This chain uses TRBV4-1 with TRBJ2-3; the D is unclear. V lost 0 bases, J lost 0 bases, and 7 bases lay in between. The length of the CDR3 is 15 residues. Germline V CDR1 and CDR2: MGHRA, YSYEKL. This CDR3 is CASSQEGSSTDTQYF. CDR3 nucleotides: TGCGCCAGCAGCCAAGAGGGCAGTAGCACAGATACGCAGTATTTT.

A few counts support this clone. In the same sample, other DNA sequences code for this CDR3. This chain joins TRBV19 and TRBJ2-1; 10 bases align to TRBD2. This CDR3 region has 15 residues. Germline lookup yields CDR1 LNHDA and CDR2 SQIVND (reference sequence). V was pared by 3 bases and J by 4 bases, with 3 bases of the junction left unmatched. Written as DNA, the CDR3 is TGTGCCAGTAGTATCACTAGCGGGGCTTACAATGAGCAGTTCTTC. Encoded protein: CASSITSGAYNEQFF.

The CDR3 nucleotides read TGTGCAGGGGGACAACTCTACGAGCAGTACTTC. It yields the protein CAGGQLYEQYF. The chain couples TRBV5-8 to TRBJ2-7, with D perhaps TRBD1 (6 bases). Germline CDR1 SGHTS, CDR2 YDEGEE. This CDR3 region has 11 residues.

This clone came up a few times. The chain couples TRBV7-2 to TRBJ2-7, with 10 bases matching TRBD2. V shed 7 bases and J 3 bases; nucleotides not matched to a gene: 6. This CDR3 contains 14 residues. Germline CDR1 and CDR2: SGHTA and FQGNSA. The CDR3 is CASKLSGGLYEQYF. In DNA form, the CDR3 reads TGTGCCAGCAAACTTAGCGGGGGGCTCTACGAGCAGTACTTC.

V and J are TRBV6-5 and TRBJ2-1, with D unresolved. This CDR3 comprises 13 residues. Germline CDR1 and CDR2: MNHEY and SVGAGI. The V gene lost 0 bases and the J gene lost 9 bases, with 9 bases spanning the gap. CDR3 protein: CASSYSGLGEQFF. Written as DNA, the CDR3 is TGTGCCAGCAGTTACTCTGGCCTCGGTGAGCAGTTCTTC.

The gene calls are TRBV6-5 and TRBJ1-2; D is unclear. Germline-derived CDR1 and CDR2 are MNHEY and SVGAGI. Trimming stripped 7 bases from V and 4 bases from J, with 16 bases between. This CDR3 spans 14 amino acids. The DNA for the CDR3 is TGTGCCAGCACAAAGTGGGGAGCCGGCTATGGCTACACCTTC. Protein product: CASTKWGAGYGYTF.

This clone was counted between two and nine times. The chain recombines TRBV2 with TRBJ2-3, with D possibly being TRBD1 (5 bases). CDR1 and CDR2 (germline): SNHLY, FYNNEI. The CDR3 is 15 amino acids. Deletions cut 7 bases from V and 0 bases from J, with 14 bases between. CDR3 residues: CASMQGVSSTDTQYF. CDR3 bases: TGTGCCAGCATGCAGGGTGTATCTAGCACAGATACGCAGTATTTT.

The V call is TRBV6-1, the J call TRBJ2-2; 7 bases map to TRBD2. After removal of 4 bases from V and 7 bases from J, the junction contained 3 bases not matched to a gene. Germline V gene data show CDR1 as MNHNS and CDR2 as SASEGT. The length of the CDR3 is 13 residues. CDR3 residues: CASSVTGGGELFF. The CDR3 DNA follows: TGTGCCAGCAGTGTGACGGGGGGCGGGGAGCTGTTTTTT.

The chain carries TRBV5-4 and TRBJ2-2; 12 nucleotides align to TRBD2. CDR3 length: 19 amino acids. Germline values: CDR1 SGHNT, CDR2 YYREEE (reference sequence). V dropped 3 bases and J dropped 6; count of bases not matched to a gene: 15. CDR3 coding DNA: TGTGCCAGCAGCTCCATAGAGGCTAGCGGGGGGGAAGTGCCCGGGGAGCTGTTTTTT. Residues: CASSSIEASGGEVPGELFF.

The chain combines TRBV6-5 with TRBJ2-7; possibly TRBD1 or TRBD2 for D (6 bases each). V was clipped by 4 bases and J by 6 bases, with 16 bases between them. Germline V gives CDR1 MNHEY, CDR2 SVGAGI. The CDR3 consists of 14 residues. The CDR3 is CASSLKGGVGEQYF. CDR3 bases: TGTGCCAGCAGTTTGAAGGGGGGAGTAGGCGAGCAGTACTTC.

The gene calls are TRBV9 and TRBJ2-7; D gene unclear. The CDR3 runs 15 residues. V gave up 0 bases and J gave up 2 bases, with 12 bases separating them. Germline V lookup: CDR1 SGDLS, CDR2 YYNGEE. The CDR3 DNA follows: TGTGCCAGCAGCGTAGGGGCAACATGGGCCTACGAGCAGTACTTC. Its protein product is CASSVGATWAYEQYF.